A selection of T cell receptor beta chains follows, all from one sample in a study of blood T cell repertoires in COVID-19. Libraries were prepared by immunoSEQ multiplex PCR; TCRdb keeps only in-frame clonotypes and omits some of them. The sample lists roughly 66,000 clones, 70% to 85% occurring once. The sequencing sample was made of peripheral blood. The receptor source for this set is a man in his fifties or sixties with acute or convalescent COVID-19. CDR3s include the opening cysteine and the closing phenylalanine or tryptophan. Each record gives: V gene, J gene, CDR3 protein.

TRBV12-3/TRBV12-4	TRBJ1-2	CASTTGIPHGYTF
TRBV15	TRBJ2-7	CATSRGGQAYEQYF
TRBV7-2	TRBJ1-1	CASSPDGTEAFF
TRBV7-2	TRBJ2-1	CASSLGSGPYNEQFF
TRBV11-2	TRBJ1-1	CASSLGQGRSEAFF
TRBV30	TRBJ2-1	CAWSTLTGYNEQFF
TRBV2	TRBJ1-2	CASSAGQGLYGYTF
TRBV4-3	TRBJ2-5	CASSQDWDSQETQYF
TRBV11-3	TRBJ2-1	CASSRSGGDYNEQFF
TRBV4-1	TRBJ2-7	CASSLQGALYEQYF
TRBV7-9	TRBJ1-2	CASTGQGLYGYTF
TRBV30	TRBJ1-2	CAWGGLFGQGYGYTF
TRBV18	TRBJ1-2	CASSPDREYGYTF
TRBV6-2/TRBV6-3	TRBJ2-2	CASSYETGLTYTGELFF
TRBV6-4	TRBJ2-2	CASSPDGANTGELFF
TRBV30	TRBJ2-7	CAWSGPGGSYEQYF
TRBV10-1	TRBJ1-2	CASSETANYGYTF
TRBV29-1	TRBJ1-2	CSVSNTGGSGYTF
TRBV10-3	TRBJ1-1	CAISSGEGSTEAFF
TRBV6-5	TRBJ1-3	CASTETGNTIYF
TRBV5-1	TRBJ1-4	CASSREDGDTEKLFF
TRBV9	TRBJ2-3	CASSVVPGGGVSTDTQYF
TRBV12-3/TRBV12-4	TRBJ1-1	CASSSLERTEAFF
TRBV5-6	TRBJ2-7	CASTLRRTDQGEQYF
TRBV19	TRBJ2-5	CASSATSGGAWETQYF
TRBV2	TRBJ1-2	CASSWTGENYGYTF
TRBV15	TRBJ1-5	CATSRDQTANQPQHF
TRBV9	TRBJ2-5	CASSPPRSGQETQYF
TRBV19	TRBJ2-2	CASRTGRLNTGELFF
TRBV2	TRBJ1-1	CASSEASAGITEAFF
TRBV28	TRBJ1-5	CASSMDRGRNQPQHF
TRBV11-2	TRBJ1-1	CASSRTGVDTEAFF
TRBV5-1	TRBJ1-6	CASSRQSGEGSPLHF
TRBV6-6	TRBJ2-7	CASSEGLASEQYF
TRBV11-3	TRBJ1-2	CASSLGGTANYGYTF
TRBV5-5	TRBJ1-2	CASSRQGTYGYTF
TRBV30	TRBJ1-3	CAWSGAIGNTIYF
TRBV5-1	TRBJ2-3	CASSLVGAGDTQYF
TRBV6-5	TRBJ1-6	CASRSSNSPLHF
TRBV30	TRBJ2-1	CAWSGPLTSGVYNEQFF
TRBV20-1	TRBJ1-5	CSASVGTGVDQPQHF
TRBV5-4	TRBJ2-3	CASSAPGGRTDTQYF
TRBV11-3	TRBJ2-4	CASSLDGGEDIQYF
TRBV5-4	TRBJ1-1	CASSQSGQKNTEAFF
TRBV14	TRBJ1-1	CASSRQQGAKYTEAFF
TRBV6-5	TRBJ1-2	CASRGGATYGYTF
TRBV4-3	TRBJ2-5	CASSQGLQETQYF
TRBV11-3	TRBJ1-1	CASSPRAGTEAFF
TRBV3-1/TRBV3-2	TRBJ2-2	CASRQTGRGRMGELFF
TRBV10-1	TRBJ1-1	CASSETTGLNTEAFF
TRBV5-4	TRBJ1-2	CASSLPVDRGGGYTF
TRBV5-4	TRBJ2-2	CASSLAGTGPTGELFF
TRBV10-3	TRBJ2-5	CAISEVVIAGEQETQYF
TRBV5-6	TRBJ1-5	CASSLGTGYSNQPQHF
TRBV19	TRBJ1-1	CASSLARRVTEAFF